One sample yielded the 31 T cell receptor beta chains listed below, sequenced in a study of T cell changes during pregnancy in multiple sclerosis. The data were produced by immunoSEQ multiplex PCR, yet TCRdb's version contains in-frame clones alone and is incomplete. Of about 59,000 clones in the sample, roughly 95% were seen once. Sequenced here: CD4+ T cells from peripheral blood mononuclear cells, sampled before pregnancy. Source of these receptors: a female donor with multiple sclerosis, enrolled in a pregnancy study.

V is TRBV5-1 and J is TRBJ2-3, with 10 bases that match TRBD2. The CDR3 contains 14 residues. The germline V gene encodes CDR1 SGHRS and CDR2 YFSETQ. V was clipped by 6 bases and J by 6 bases; unmatched bases: 7. CDR3 DNA sequence: TGCGCCAGCACCTCAGCGGGGGGGTCGGATACGCAGTATTTT. This translates into CASTSAGGSDTQYF.

The chain joins TRBV19 to TRBJ2-7; TRBD1 matches 9 bases. V dropped 6 bases and J dropped 11; count of bases not matched to a gene: 14. The CDR3 extends over 14 amino acids. CDR1 and CDR2 from the germline V gene are LNHDA and SQIVND (reference sequence). CDR3 nucleotides: TGTGCCAGTAGAGCACCGGGACAGGGAGGATCGGAGTACTTC. This encodes CASRAPGQGGSEYF.

The genes are TRBV5-6 and TRBJ1-5; TRBD1 might be the D (5 bases). The CDR3 consists of 14 residues. Germline CDR1 SGHDT, CDR2 YYEEEE. The germline V and J ends were trimmed by 1 base and 3 bases, with 8 bases remaining between them. CDR3 loop: CASSLRQFNQPQHF. The CDR3 DNA is TGTGCCAGCAGCTTGAGACAGTTCAATCAGCCCCAGCATTTT.

V usage is TRBV28 and J usage is TRBJ1-1, with D hard to call. The CDR3 has 14 amino acids. The V gene's germline CDR1 is MDHEN and CDR2 SYDVKM. The germline V and J ends were trimmed by 3 bases and 1 base, with 9 bases remaining between them. The CDR3 sequence is CASSFAAGNTEAFF. The CDR3 DNA is TGTGCCAGCAGTTTTGCTGCGGGGAACACTGAAGCTTTCTTT.

This chain links TRBV5-1 with TRBJ1-1; 7 bases agree with TRBD1. Per germline, CDR1 SGHRS and CDR2 YFSETQ. Germline trimming cut 2 bases from V and 6 bases from J; bases unmatched to any gene: 19. There are 18 residues in the CDR3. The CDR3 DNA is TGCGCCAGCAGCTTAGCACGGTCTTTTTTAGCTGACAGGGCTGAAGCTTTCTTT. Protein sequence: CASSLARSFLADRAEAFF.

In the case of this clone: Other DNA sequences from this sample encode an identical CDR3 as well. The chain couples TRBV5-1 to TRBJ1-2, with 10 bases aligning to TRBD1. J gave up 2 bases and V 8 bases, and 9 bases lay outside the gene matches. The V gene's germline CDR1 is SGHRS and CDR2 YFSETQ. CDR3 length: 15 residues. The CDR3: CASTQSTGGNYGYTF. The CDR3 region has the DNA TGCGCCAGTACCCAATCGACAGGGGGCAACTATGGCTACACCTTC.

The chain recombines TRBV11-2 with TRBJ2-1; possible D gene TRBD2, 6 bases. CDR3 size: 17 residues. Germline lookup yields CDR1 SGHAT and CDR2 FQNNGV. With 4 bases removed from V and 5 bases from J, the gap between germline ends came to 21 bases. The CDR3 DNA reads TGTGCCAGCAGCTCAACCCTTTTCGGGAGTGTCAACAATGAGCAGTTCTTC. It translates to CASSSTLFGSVNNEQFF.

The V and J genes are TRBV7-9 and TRBJ2-2; D might be TRBD1 (5 bases). V lost 4 bases and J lost 0, with 9 bases in between. Germline V CDR1 and CDR2: SEHNR, FQNEAQ (reference sequence). The CDR3 runs 15 residues. This chain's CDR3 is CASSWGPTNTGELFF. CDR3 bases: TGTGCCAGCAGCTGGGGCCCAACGAACACCGGGGAGCTGTTTTTT.

The DNA for the CDR3 is TGTGCCAGCAGCCCCCCCAGCGGGAGTCTCAGTAATGAGCAGTTCTTC. Amino acid sequence: CASSPPSGSLSNEQFF. The chain recombines TRBV27 with TRBJ2-1; TRBD2 matches 8 bases. The CDR3 sequence is 16 residues long. From germline, CDR1 is MNHEY and CDR2 SMNVEV (reference sequence). Germline trimming cut 6 bases from V and 7 bases from J; bases unmatched to any gene: 14.

The CDR3 is CASTPHRGNQPQHF. DNA of the CDR3: TGTGCCAGCACCCCTCACAGAGGCAATCAGCCCCAGCATTTT. The J gene is TRBJ1-5, the V gene TRBV28; D gene ambiguous. Trimming took off 7 bases at V and 2 bases at J, with 12 bases between the two ends. The CDR3 is 14 amino acids. Germline lookup yields CDR1 MDHEN and CDR2 SYDVKM.

The V and J genes are TRBV7-2 and TRBJ2-2; a possible D gene is TRBD1 (5 bases). Trimming left V 5 bases short and J 4 bases short, with 14 bases between. Germline CDR1 SGHTA, CDR2 FQGNSA. The length of the CDR3 is 15 residues. In nucleotides, the CDR3 is TGTGCCAGCAGCAATCAGGGCTTTAGCACCGGGGAGCTGTTTTTT. Translating it yields CASSNQGFSTGELFF.

J is TRBJ1-1 and V is TRBV6-4; TRBD1 aligns across 7 bases. This CDR3 region has 14 residues. Germline loops: CDR1 MRHNA, CDR2 SNTAGT. V shed 3 bases, J shed 1 base, and the junction held 2 bases outside the gene matches. In nucleotides, the CDR3 is TGTGCCAGCAGTGATCGGGACAGGAACACTGAAGCTTTCTTT. This gives the protein CASSDRDRNTEAFF.

Only one count was recorded for this clone. The rearrangement links TRBV29-1 to TRBJ2-1; unclear D gene. Germline values: CDR1 SQVTM, CDR2 ANQGSEA. Trimming shortened V by 1 base and J by 5 bases, and 9 bases separated the two germline ends. The CDR3 consists of 13 residues. The CDR3 region is CSVEVVAHNEQFF. CDR3 coding DNA: TGCAGCGTTGAAGTAGTAGCCCACAATGAGCAGTTCTTC.

Written as DNA, the CDR3 is TGTGCCAGCAGCGCTTATGATTTGCAGACCGGGGAGCTGTTTTTT. Translated: CASSAYDLQTGELFF. J is TRBJ2-2 and V is TRBV11-1; D is unresolved. The CDR3 runs 15 residues. CDR1 SGHAT and CDR2 FQDESV come from the germline V gene (reference sequence). With 5 bases removed from V and 5 bases from J, the gap between germline ends came to 15 bases.

The gene calls are TRBV6-5 and TRBJ2-3; a possible D gene is TRBD1 (5 bases). Between the trimmed V and J ends, which lost 6 bases and 3 bases, there was a span of 7 bases. The CDR3 is made up of 12 amino acids. Germline V gene lookup returns CDR1 MNHEY and CDR2 SVGAGI. CDR3 sequence: CASSQGTDTQYF. The DNA of the CDR3 is TGTGCCAGCAGCCAGGGTACAGATACGCAGTATTTT.

The chain employs TRBV18 and TRBJ1-1; D ambiguous. The CDR3 contains 14 residues. CDR1 and CDR2 (germline): KGHSH, LQKENI. V shed 3 bases and J shed 1 base, with 9 bases lying between them. The CDR3 spells CASSPGWPNTEAFF. The CDR3, as DNA: TGTGCCAGCTCACCCGGGTGGCCGAACACTGAAGCTTTCTTT.

V is TRBV30 and J is TRBJ1-4; tentatively, D is TRBD1 (5 bases). The CDR3 consists of 13 residues. Germline CDR1 and CDR2: GTSNPN and SVGIG (reference sequence). The V end was cut by 5 bases, the J end by 5 bases, with 12 bases between. The CDR3, as DNA: TGTGCCTGGTCACCAGGGTTAAATGAAAAACTGTTTTTT. It is translated as CAWSPGLNEKLFF.

This clone is labeled medium-sized. This chain connects TRBV30 to TRBJ1-1, with TRBD1 identical over 8 bases. This CDR3 comprises 16 residues. Germline trimming cut 0 bases from V and 2 bases from J; bases unmatched to any gene: 8. Germline V gene sequence: CDR1 GTSNPN, CDR2 SVGIG (reference sequence). CDR3 sequence: CAWSVSGTGKNTEAFF. DNA of the CDR3: TGTGCCTGGAGTGTATCCGGGACAGGTAAAAACACTGAAGCTTTCTTT.

The V call is TRBV6-1, the J call TRBJ2-7, with 7 positions matching TRBD2. The J segment lost 5 bases and the V segment lost 4 bases, leaving 17 bases of the junction unmatched. Germline CDR1 and CDR2: MNHNS and SASEGT. The CDR3 spans 17 residues. The CDR3 coding sequence is TGTGCCAGCAGTGGGAATTCGGGAGGCAGGGTTTTCCACGAGCAGTACTTC. Translated: CASSGNSGGRVFHEQYF.

The V gene is TRBV5-4, the J gene TRBJ2-1; 13 bases line up with TRBD2. CDR1 and CDR2 from the germline V gene are SGHNT and YYREEE (reference sequence). After removal of 4 bases from V and 8 bases from J, the junction contained 6 bases not matched to a gene. The CDR3 runs to 15 residues. The CDR3 sequence: CASSPGLAGRDEQFF. In nucleotides, the CDR3 is TGTGCCAGCAGCCCGGGACTAGCGGGAAGGGATGAGCAGTTCTTC.

V is TRBV7-2 and J is TRBJ2-1; D might be TRBD2 (7 bases). The CDR3 is 15 amino acids. Germline V CDR1 and CDR2: SGHTA, FQGNSA. With 1 base removed from V and 9 bases from J, the gap between germline ends came to 16 bases. This CDR3 reads CASSLEGGAGSEQFF. The CDR3 DNA sequence: TGTGCCAGCAGCTTAGAGGGGGGAGCGGGGAGTGAGCAGTTCTTC.

This chain joins TRBV7-2 and TRBJ1-2; D uncertain. The CDR3 runs to 13 residues. The germline CDR1 and CDR2 sequences are SGHTA and FQGNSA. Trimming cost V 0 bases and J 5 bases, with 7 bases left between them. The CDR3 reads CASSLAIDYGYTF. The CDR3 DNA sequence: TGTGCCAGCAGCTTAGCGATAGATTATGGCTACACCTTC.

The J gene is TRBJ2-7, the V gene TRBV5-8; 8 nucleotides line up with TRBD1. The germline gives CDR1 SGHTS, CDR2 YDEGEE. The CDR3 covers 16 residues. Losses at the gene ends were 7 bases for V and 1 base for J; bases not matched to a gene: 13. CDR3 region: CASFPLPGQVSYEQYF. DNA for the CDR3: TGTGCCAGCTTCCCTCTTCCGGGACAGGTTTCCTACGAGCAGTACTTC.

J is TRBJ2-1 and V is TRBV7-2; TRBD2 matches 9 bases. This CDR3 has 17 residues. Losses at the gene ends were 0 bases for V and 7 bases for J; bases not matched to a gene: 10. Looked up from germline, CDR1 is SGHTA and CDR2 is FQGNSA. This chain's CDR3 is CASSLARLAGNGNEQFF. CDR3 in DNA: TGTGCCAGCAGCTTAGCTCGGCTAGCGGGAAACGGGAATGAGCAGTTCTTC.

The V and J genes are TRBV30 and TRBJ1-6; possibly TRBD1 for D (6 bases). The CDR3 loop spans 13 amino acids. CDR1 and CDR2 from the germline V gene are GTSNPN and SVGIG (reference sequence). With 5 bases removed from V and 5 bases from J, the gap between germline ends came to 10 bases. The CDR3 protein is CAWRTVDNSPLHF. The CDR3 DNA reads TGTGCCTGGCGGACAGTGGATAATTCACCCCTCCACTTT.

The chain joins TRBV5-4 to TRBJ2-1, with TRBD2 matching 13 bases. The ends lost 9 bases at V and 9 bases at J; junction bases unmatched: 6. Germline V lookup: CDR1 SGHNT, CDR2 YYREEE (reference sequence). There are 13 residues in the CDR3. CDR3 protein: CAITTSGRFEQFF. CDR3 nucleotide sequence: TGTGCCATCACGACTAGCGGGAGGTTTGAGCAGTTCTTC.

This rearrangement joins TRBV28 to TRBJ1-5; weak D call: TRBD1 (5 bases). From germline, CDR1 is MDHEN and CDR2 SYDVKM. The CDR3 spans 18 residues. V was shortened by 3 bases and J by 0 bases, with 18 bases between the two germline ends. CDR3 nucleotide sequence: TGTGCCAGCAGTTTCGACAGATTGGACGCATATAGCAATCAGCCCCAGCATTTT. This sequence encodes CASSFDRLDAYSNQPQHF. The full variable domain, completed using reference TRBV28 and TRBJ1-5, is DVKVTQSSRYLVKRTGEKVFLECVQDMDHENMFWYRQDPGLGLRLIYFSYDVKMKEKGDIPEGYSVSREKKERFSLILESASTNQTSMYLCASSFDRLDAYSNQPQHFGDGTRLSIL.

The rearrangement joins TRBV18 to TRBJ2-7, with TRBD2 as a possible D gene (5 bases). The CDR3 length is 15 residues. The germline gives CDR1 KGHSH, CDR2 LQKENI. The ends were cut back, 1 base at V and 1 base at J, with 11 bases in the middle. The CDR3 DNA is TGTGCCAGCTCACCACGCGGGTCGGTATCCTACGAGCAGTACTTC. Encoded protein: CASSPRGSVSYEQYF.

The V call is TRBV7-2, the J call TRBJ2-2, with D perhaps TRBD2 (6 bases). Germline V gives CDR1 SGHTA, CDR2 FQGNSA. This CDR3 spans 13 amino acids. V lost 1 base and J 7 bases, leaving 7 bases between the germline ends. This CDR3 is CASSLVADGELFF. The CDR3 nucleotides read TGTGCCAGCAGCTTAGTAGCGGACGGGGAGCTGTTTTTT.

This sequence joins TRBV19 and TRBJ2-2; D possibly corresponds to TRBD2 (6 bases). CDR1 LNHDA and CDR2 SQIVND come from the germline V gene (reference sequence). The V end lost 4 bases, the J end lost 2 bases, and 8 bases lay between the germline ends. CDR3 length equals 14 residues. CDR3 residues: CASSSGTNTGELFF. The CDR3 nucleotides are TGTGCCAGTAGTAGCGGGACCAACACCGGGGAGCTGTTTTTT. Using reference TRBV19 and TRBJ2-2 for the parts outside the CDR3, the full variable domain is DGGITQSPKYLFRKEGQNVTLSCEQNLNHDAMYWYRQDPGQGLRLIYYSQIVNDFQKGDIAEGYSVSREKKESFPLTVTSAQKNPTAFYLCASSSGTNTGELFFGEGSRLTVL.

This chain connects TRBV7-2 to TRBJ2-1; 15 bases match TRBD2. The germline V gene encodes CDR1 SGHTA and CDR2 FQGNSA. CDR3 length equals 17 residues. V gave up 4 bases and J gave up 2 bases; unmatched junction bases: 3. CDR3 nucleotides: TGTGCCAGCAGCTCCCGGACTAGCGGGAGGGCCTACAATGAGCAGTTCTTC. This sequence encodes CASSSRTSGRAYNEQFF.